This T cell receptor (beta chain) was obtained from a study of identical twins. Worth noting for this clonotype: Its antigen is currently unknown.

Overall study findings and caveats: Partial confounding of zero-insertion analyses by invariant MAIT and iNKT cells was possible.

TCRdb processed the 5' RACE reads anew with MiXCR; each CDR3 protein has one entry. This table has approximately 590,000 distinct CDR3 sequences, just under 10% appearing once. CDR1 and CDR2 from the germline V gene are MNHEY and SMNVEV (reference sequence). J was trimmed by 2 bases and V by 7 bases; bases with no gene match: 5. The CDR3 length is 14 residues. This same sample was also taken into another study, of yellow fever vaccine responses in identical twins.

The chain uses TRBV27 and TRBJ2-1, with 7 bases that match TRBD1. The clonotype originates from a woman in her late teens or twenties in good health. The sequenced material came from PBMCs. CDR3 in amino acids: CASNIGQAYNEQFF. CDR3 nucleotide sequence: TGTGCCAGCAATATTGGACAGGCCTACAATGAGCAGTTCTTC.